This T cell receptor beta chain is drawn from a study of cytotoxic CD8 clonotypes in ibrutinib-treated CLL. Across the whole study: Partial response was seen in about 24 patients and complete response in 2; after median 68 months, approximately 14 stayed remitted, some 12 progressed.

Study-wide results and caveats: Clonality increased at ibrutinib response, then returned toward baseline at progression.

There are a few counts of this clone. Its antigen is unknown. The trim removed 3 bases at V and 8 bases at J, leaving 7 bases unmatched. The CDR3 runs 15 residues. Per germline, CDR1 MNHEY and CDR2 SMNVEV (reference sequence). TCRdb keeps only in-frame clones here, not all; method: immunoSEQ multiplex PCR. The sample records some 150,000 clones, over 60% being singletons. The material was PBMCs, obtained after 12 months of ibrutinib treatment. The receptor was derived from a human donor with chronic lymphocytic leukemia. The gene calls are TRBV27 and TRBJ2-1; 10 bases fit TRBD2. This CDR3 reads CASSLASGSRYEQFF. The CDR3 DNA reads TGTGCCAGCAGTTTGGCTAGCGGGAGTCGTTATGAGCAGTTCTTC.